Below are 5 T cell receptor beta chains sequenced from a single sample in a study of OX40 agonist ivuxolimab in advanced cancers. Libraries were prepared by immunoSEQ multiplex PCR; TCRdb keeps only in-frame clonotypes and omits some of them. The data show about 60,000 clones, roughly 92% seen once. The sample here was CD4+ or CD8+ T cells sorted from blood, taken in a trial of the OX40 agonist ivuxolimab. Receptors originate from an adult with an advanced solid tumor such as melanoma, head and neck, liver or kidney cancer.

DNA for the CDR3: TGTGCCAGCAGTTTTGGCAGGGTAGACACCGGGGAGCTGTTTTTT. Protein sequence: CASSFGRVDTGELFF. The chain carries TRBV28 and TRBJ2-2; tentatively, D is TRBD1 (5 bases). Trimming removed 3 bases from V and 3 bases from J, with 11 bases in between. The CDR3 consists of 15 residues. Per the germline V gene, CDR1 is MDHEN and CDR2 is SYDVKM.

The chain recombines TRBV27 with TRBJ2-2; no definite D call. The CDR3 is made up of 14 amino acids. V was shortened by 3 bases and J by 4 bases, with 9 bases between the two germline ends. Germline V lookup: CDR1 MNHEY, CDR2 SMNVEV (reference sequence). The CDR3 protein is CASSLAGITGELFF. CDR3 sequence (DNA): TGTGCCAGCAGTTTGGCTGGGATCACCGGGGAGCTGTTTTTT.

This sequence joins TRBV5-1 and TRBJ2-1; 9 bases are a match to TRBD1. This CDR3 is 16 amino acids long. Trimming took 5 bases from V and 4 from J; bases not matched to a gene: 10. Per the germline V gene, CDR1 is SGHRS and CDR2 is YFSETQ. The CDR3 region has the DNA TGCGCCAGCAGTCGAACCGGGACAGGGCTTTACAATGAGCAGTTCTTC. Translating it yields CASSRTGTGLYNEQFF.

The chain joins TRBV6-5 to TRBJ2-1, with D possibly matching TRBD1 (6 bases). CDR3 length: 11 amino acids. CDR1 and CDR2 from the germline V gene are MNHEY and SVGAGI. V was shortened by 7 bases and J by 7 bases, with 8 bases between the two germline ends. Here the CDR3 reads CASTQGNEQFF. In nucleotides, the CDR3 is TGTGCCAGCACCCAGGGGAATGAGCAGTTCTTC.

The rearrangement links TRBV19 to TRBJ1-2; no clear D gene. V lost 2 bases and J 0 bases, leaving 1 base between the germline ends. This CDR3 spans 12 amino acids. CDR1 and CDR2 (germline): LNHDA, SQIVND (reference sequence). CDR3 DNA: TGTGCCAGTAGTATAACTAACTATGGCTACACCTTC. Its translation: CASSITNYGYTF.